These 18 T cell receptor beta chains share one sample of origin, sequenced in a study of blood T cell repertoires in COVID-19. Some clones are missing from TCRdb's copy, which holds only in-frame ones; the method was immunoSEQ multiplex PCR. The data hold 90,000 to 130,000 clones, with roughly 81% observed a single time. Sequencing was carried out using peripheral blood. These TCRs come from a man aged 35-49 years with acute or convalescent COVID-19.

The J gene is TRBJ2-7, the V gene TRBV6-5; 14 bases align to TRBD2. The CDR3 has 14 residues. Germline V gene lookup returns CDR1 MNHEY and CDR2 SVGAGI. Trimming took 6 bases from V and 9 from J; bases not matched to a gene: 7. The CDR3 is CASSTGTSGRGQYF. CDR3 in DNA: TGTGCCAGCAGCACCGGGACTAGCGGGAGAGGGCAGTACTTC.

The chain has TRBV4-1 and TRBJ2-5; 9 nucleotides line up with TRBD2. The germline gives CDR1 MGHRA, CDR2 YSYEKL. V was pared by 0 bases and J by 4 bases, with 15 bases of the junction left unmatched. This CDR3 region has 19 residues. CDR3 bases: TGCGCCAGCAGCCAAGATAGGACTAGCGCGACACACAGAGGAGAGACCCAGTACTTC. Translated: CASSQDRTSATHRGETQYF.

The chain uses TRBV10-3 and TRBJ1-3; TRBD1 might be the D (6 bases). Germline CDR1 and CDR2: ENHRY and SYGVKD. The CDR3 loop spans 18 amino acids. With 2 bases removed from V and 0 bases from J, the gap between germline ends came to 17 bases. The CDR3 loop is CAISEAGQRLSSGNTIYF. For the CDR3, the DNA is TGTGCCATCAGTGAGGCTGGACAGCGATTGAGCTCTGGAAACACCATATATTTT.

The chain links TRBV7-2 to TRBJ1-1; no firm D call. This CDR3 is 15 amino acids long. Between the trimmed V and J ends, which lost 2 bases and 4 bases, there was a span of 14 bases. CDR1 SGHTA and CDR2 FQGNSA come from the germline V gene. This chain's CDR3 is CASSLSRSGVTEAFF. As DNA, the CDR3 is TGTGCCAGCAGCTTAAGCAGGAGCGGCGTCACTGAAGCTTTCTTT.

CDR3 DNA sequence: TGTGCCATCAACCTTCGGACAGAGAGTAACTATGGCTACACCTTC. It specifies CAINLRTESNYGYTF. The chain combines TRBV10-3 with TRBJ1-2; a weak D match, TRBD1 (6 bases). The V gene lost 7 bases and the J gene lost 1 base, with 16 bases spanning the gap. Germline lookup yields CDR1 ENHRY and CDR2 SYGVKD. The CDR3 spans 15 residues.

This clone was counted a single time. The rearrangement joins TRBV9 to TRBJ1-5; D call uncertain. Trimming removed 0 bases at V and 0 bases at J, with 7 bases between. The CDR3 sequence is 15 residues long. Germline CDR1 reads SGDLS; CDR2 reads YYNGEE. CDR3 protein: CASSVGGNSNQPQHF. The DNA of the CDR3 is TGTGCCAGCAGCGTAGGAGGAAATAGCAATCAGCCCCAGCATTTT.

CDR3 protein: CASSLRVWETQYF. The CDR3 DNA reads TGTGCCAGCAGTTTGAGAGTTTGGGAGACCCAGTACTTC. This chain joins TRBV28 and TRBJ2-5; D not resolved. Germline CDR1 and CDR2: MDHEN and SYDVKM. The CDR3 runs 13 residues. V was cut by 3 bases and J by 5 bases, with 10 bases left in between.

The genes are TRBV2 and TRBJ2-1; TRBD2 agrees at 8 bases. The CDR3 spans 15 residues. Germline V gene lookup returns CDR1 SNHLY and CDR2 FYNNEI. V gave up 3 bases and J gave up 3 bases; unmatched junction bases: 4. Here the CDR3 reads CASSEVRGDYNEQFF. For the CDR3, the DNA is TGTGCCAGCAGTGAGGTGCGGGGGGACTACAATGAGCAGTTCTTC.

This sequence joins TRBV28 and TRBJ1-6; no reliable D call. CDR3 length: 13 residues. V shed 3 bases and J shed 10 bases, with 10 bases lying between them. Germline assignment: CDR1 MDHEN and CDR2 SYDVKM. CDR3 nucleotide sequence: TGTGCCAGCAGTTTCGCAGGCCCCTCACCCCTCCACTTT. It specifies CASSFAGPSPLHF.

The chain links TRBV5-4 to TRBJ2-2; 9 positions agree with TRBD2. This CDR3 has 15 amino acids. Germline loops: CDR1 SGHNT, CDR2 YYREEE (reference sequence). J was trimmed by 5 bases and V by 4 bases; bases with no gene match: 6. CDR3: CASSNSGSRTGELFF. As DNA, the CDR3 is TGTGCCAGCAGCAATAGCGGGAGTAGGACCGGGGAGCTGTTTTTT.

The genes are TRBV4-1 and TRBJ2-7; the match to TRBD1 covers 8 bases. CDR1 and CDR2 from the germline V gene are MGHRA and YSYEKL. The CDR3 totals 17 residues. Trimming at V came to 5 bases and at J to 6 bases, leaving 18 bases not matched to a gene. CDR3 amino acids: CASSRSFVRGPSLEQYF. The CDR3, as DNA: TGCGCCAGCAGCAGAAGCTTTGTCAGGGGGCCTAGTCTCGAGCAGTACTTC.

V is TRBV13 and J is TRBJ2-1; 7 nucleotides line up with TRBD2. The J segment lost 4 bases and the V segment lost 4 bases, leaving 7 bases of the junction unmatched. The CDR3 covers 15 residues. The germline V gene encodes CDR1 PRHDT and CDR2 FYEKMQ (reference sequence). This chain's CDR3 is CASSSREDGYNEQFF. The CDR3 nucleotides are TGTGCCAGCAGCTCTCGGGAGGATGGTTACAATGAGCAGTTCTTC.

V gene TRBV9 combines with J gene TRBJ1-6, with a tentative D call TRBD1 (5 bases). Germline loops: CDR1 SGDLS, CDR2 YYNGEE. This CDR3 is built from 14 residues. V was cut by 4 bases and J by 7 bases, with 12 bases left in between. CDR3 amino acids: CASSFQGKNSPLHF. The CDR3, as DNA: TGTGCCAGCAGCTTTCAGGGAAAAAATTCACCCCTCCACTTT.

This clone has more than one count but fewer than ten. The J gene is TRBJ2-1, the V gene TRBV3-1 (or the pseudogene TRBV3-2); tentatively, D is TRBD1 (5 bases). CDR1 LGHDT and CDR2 YNNKEL come from the germline V gene (reference sequence). The V and J ends lost 7 bases and 8 bases respectively, with 21 bases between them. This CDR3 spans 15 amino acids. CDR3 in amino acids: CASTPLSGNTYEQFF. CDR3 coding DNA: TGTGCCAGCACCCCACTCTCAGGGAATACATATGAGCAGTTCTTC.

J is TRBJ1-4 and V is TRBV18; weak D call: TRBD1 (6 bases). V lost 6 bases, J lost 0 bases, and 14 bases lay in between. The CDR3 consists of 16 residues. In germline, CDR1 is KGHSH, CDR2 LQKENI. Written as DNA, the CDR3 is TGTGCCAGCTCGCCGACAGGCTCCGCAACTAATGAAAAACTGTTTTTT. As protein: CASSPTGSATNEKLFF.

This rearrangement joins TRBV7-9 to TRBJ2-2, with 11 bases matching TRBD2. Germline loops: CDR1 SEHNR, CDR2 FQNEAQ (reference sequence). The CDR3 is 12 amino acids. J gave up 4 bases and V 11 bases, and 0 bases lay outside the gene matches. Here the CDR3 DNA reads TGTGCCGGGACTAGCGGCACCGGGGAGCTGTTTTTT. This gives the protein CAGTSGTGELFF.

In regard to this clone: One junction end disagrees with the germline gene, perhaps due to a read error. V usage is TRBV5-4 and J usage is TRBJ2-7, with TRBD2 matching 14 bases. Germline V gene data show CDR1 as SGHNT and CDR2 as YYREEE (reference sequence). The CDR3 is 15 amino acids. The CDR3 here is CASSSEGLAGAEADF. The CDR3 DNA follows: TGTGCCAGCAGCTCAGAGGGACTAGCGGGAGCGGAAGCGGACTTC.

This clone was recorded at least ten times. The rearrangement links TRBV7-3 to TRBJ2-2; TRBD2 agrees at 12 bases. The length of the CDR3 is 16 residues. Trimming removed 4 bases from V and 4 bases from J; junction bases left unmatched: 4. Germline lookup yields CDR1 SGHTA and CDR2 FQGTGA. CDR3 in DNA: TGTGCCAGCAGCTCCCTAGCGGGGGGGTCCACCGGGGAGCTGTTTTTT. This translates into CASSSLAGGSTGELFF.